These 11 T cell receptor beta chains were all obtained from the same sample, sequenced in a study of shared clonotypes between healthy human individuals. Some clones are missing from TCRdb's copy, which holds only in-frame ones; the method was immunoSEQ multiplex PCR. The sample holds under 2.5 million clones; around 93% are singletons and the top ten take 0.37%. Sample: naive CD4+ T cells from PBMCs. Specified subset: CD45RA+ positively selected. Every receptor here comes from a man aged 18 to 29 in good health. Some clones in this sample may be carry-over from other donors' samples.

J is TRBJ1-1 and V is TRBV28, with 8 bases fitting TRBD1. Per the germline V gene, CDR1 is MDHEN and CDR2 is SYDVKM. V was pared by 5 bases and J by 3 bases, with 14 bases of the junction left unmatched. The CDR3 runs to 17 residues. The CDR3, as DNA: TGTGCCAGCAGTCTCCAAAACGACAGGGGTAGATACACTGAAGCTTTCTTT. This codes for CASSLQNDRGRYTEAFF.

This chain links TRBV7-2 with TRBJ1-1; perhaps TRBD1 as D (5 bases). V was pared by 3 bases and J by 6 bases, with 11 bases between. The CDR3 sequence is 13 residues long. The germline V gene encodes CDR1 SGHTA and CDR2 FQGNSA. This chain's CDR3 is CASSFGGDPEAFF. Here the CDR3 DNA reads TGTGCCAGCAGCTTCGGGGGTGACCCTGAAGCTTTCTTT.

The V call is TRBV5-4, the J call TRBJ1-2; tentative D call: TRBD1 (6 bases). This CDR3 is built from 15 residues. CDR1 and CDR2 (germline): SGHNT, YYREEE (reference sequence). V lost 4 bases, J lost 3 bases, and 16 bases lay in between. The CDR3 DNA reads TGTGCCAGCAGCCCACAAAGTCAGGGGTACTATGGCTACACCTTC. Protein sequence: CASSPQSQGYYGYTF.

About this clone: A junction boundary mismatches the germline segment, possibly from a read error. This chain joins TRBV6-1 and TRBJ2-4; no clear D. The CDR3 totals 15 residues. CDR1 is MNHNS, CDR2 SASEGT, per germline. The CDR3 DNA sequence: TGTGTCAGCAGTGAGAGAGTAGTAGCCAAAAACATTCAGTACTTC. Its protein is CVSSERVVAKNIQYF.

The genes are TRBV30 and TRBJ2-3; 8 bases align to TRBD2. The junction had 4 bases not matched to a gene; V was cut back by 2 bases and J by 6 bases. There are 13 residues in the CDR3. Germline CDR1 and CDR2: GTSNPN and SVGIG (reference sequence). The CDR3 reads CAWSTERGDTQYF. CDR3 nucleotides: TGTGCCTGGAGTACAGAGCGGGGGGATACGCAGTATTTT.

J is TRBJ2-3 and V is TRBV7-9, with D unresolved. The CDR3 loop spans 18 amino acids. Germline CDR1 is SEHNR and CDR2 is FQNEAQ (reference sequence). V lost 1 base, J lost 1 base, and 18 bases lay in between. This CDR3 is CASSLGIAANVGTDTQYF. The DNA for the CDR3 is TGTGCCAGCAGCTTAGGTATCGCAGCAAACGTTGGCACAGATACGCAGTATTTT.

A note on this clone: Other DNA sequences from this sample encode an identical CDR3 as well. CDR3 sequence reads: CASSKTGGNEKLFF. Here the CDR3 DNA reads TGTGCCAGCAGTAAGACAGGTGGTAATGAAAAACTGTTTTTT. The rearrangement uses TRBV7-9 and TRBJ1-4; a possible D gene is TRBD1 (6 bases). The CDR3 sequence is 14 residues long. V was clipped by 6 bases and J by 4 bases, with 12 bases between them. Germline assignment: CDR1 SEHNR and CDR2 FQNEAQ (reference sequence).

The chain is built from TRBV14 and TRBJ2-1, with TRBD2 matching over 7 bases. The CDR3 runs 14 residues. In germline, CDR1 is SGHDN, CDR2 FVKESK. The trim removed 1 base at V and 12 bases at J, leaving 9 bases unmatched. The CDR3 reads CASSQVRAGVRQFF. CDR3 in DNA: TGTGCCAGCAGCCAAGTCAGGGCGGGAGTGAGGCAGTTCTTC.

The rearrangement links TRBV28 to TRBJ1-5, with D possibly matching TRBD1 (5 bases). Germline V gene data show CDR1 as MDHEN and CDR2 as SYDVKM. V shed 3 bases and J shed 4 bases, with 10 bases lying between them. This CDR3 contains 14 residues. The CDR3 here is CASSFRERNQPQHF. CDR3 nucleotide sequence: TGTGCCAGCAGTTTCAGGGAGAGGAATCAGCCCCAGCATTTT.

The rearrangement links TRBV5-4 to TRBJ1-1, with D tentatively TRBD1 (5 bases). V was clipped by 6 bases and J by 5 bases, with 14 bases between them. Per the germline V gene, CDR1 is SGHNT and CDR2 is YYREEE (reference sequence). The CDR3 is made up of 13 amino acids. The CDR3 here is CASIGEKRTEAFF. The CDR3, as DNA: TGTGCCAGCATAGGGGAGAAGAGGACTGAAGCTTTCTTT.

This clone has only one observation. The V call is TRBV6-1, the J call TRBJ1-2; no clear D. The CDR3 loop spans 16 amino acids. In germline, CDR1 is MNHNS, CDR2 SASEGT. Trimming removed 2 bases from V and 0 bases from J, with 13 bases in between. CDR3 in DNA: TGTGCCAGCAGTGAACCGGGCCGCGCCTCTAACTATGGCTACACCTTC. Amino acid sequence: CASSEPGRASNYGYTF.